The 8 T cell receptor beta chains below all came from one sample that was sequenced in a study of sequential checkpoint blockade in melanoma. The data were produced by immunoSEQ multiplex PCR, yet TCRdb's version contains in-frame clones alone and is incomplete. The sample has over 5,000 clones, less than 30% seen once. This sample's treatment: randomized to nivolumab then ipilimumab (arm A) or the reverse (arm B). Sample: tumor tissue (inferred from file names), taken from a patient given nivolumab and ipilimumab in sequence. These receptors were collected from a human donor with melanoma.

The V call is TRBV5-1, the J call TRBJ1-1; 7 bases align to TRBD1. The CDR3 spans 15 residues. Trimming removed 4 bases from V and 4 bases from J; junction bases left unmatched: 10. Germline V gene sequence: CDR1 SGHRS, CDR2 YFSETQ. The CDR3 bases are TGCGCCAGCAGCCAAACAGGGCACAGGGGCACTGAAGCTTTCTTT. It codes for CASSQTGHRGTEAFF.

The chain's CDR3 is CASSVSGTSNRAFF. In DNA form, the CDR3 reads TGTGCCAGCAGCGTATCCGGGACTTCCAACAGGGCTTTCTTT. The rearrangement uses TRBV9 and TRBJ1-1, with a tentative D call TRBD1 (5 bases). The length of the CDR3 is 14 residues. Trimming pared 1 base from V and 11 bases from J, leaving 18 bases between. Germline assignment: CDR1 SGDLS and CDR2 YYNGEE.

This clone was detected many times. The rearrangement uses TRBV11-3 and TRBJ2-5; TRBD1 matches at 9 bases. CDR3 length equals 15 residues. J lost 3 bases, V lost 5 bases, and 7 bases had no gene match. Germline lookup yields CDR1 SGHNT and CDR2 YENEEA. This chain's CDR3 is CASSVRQGGKETQYF. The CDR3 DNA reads TGTGCCAGCAGCGTTAGACAGGGGGGAAAAGAGACCCAGTACTTC.

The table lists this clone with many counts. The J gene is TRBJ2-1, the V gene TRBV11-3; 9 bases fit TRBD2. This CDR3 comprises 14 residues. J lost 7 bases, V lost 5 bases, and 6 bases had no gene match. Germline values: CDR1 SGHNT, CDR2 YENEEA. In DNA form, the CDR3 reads TGTGCCAGCAGCCAAAGGGGACTAGCAAATGAGCAGTTCTTC. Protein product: CASSQRGLANEQFF.

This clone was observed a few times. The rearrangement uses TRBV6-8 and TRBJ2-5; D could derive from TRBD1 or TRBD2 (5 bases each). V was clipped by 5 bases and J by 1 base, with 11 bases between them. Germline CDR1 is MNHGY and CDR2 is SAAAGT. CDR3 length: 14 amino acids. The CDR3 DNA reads TGTGCCAGCAGTGAGTTGGGGGTCCAAGAGACCCAGTACTTC. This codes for CASSELGVQETQYF.

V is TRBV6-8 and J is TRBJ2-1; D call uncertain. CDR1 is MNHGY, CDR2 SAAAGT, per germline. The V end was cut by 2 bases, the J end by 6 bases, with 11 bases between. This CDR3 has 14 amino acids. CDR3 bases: TGTGCCAGCAGTTACGTTGGTCTCAGCAATGAGCAGTTCTTC. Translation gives CASSYVGLSNEQFF.

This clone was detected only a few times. CDR3 DNA: TGTGCCAGCAGAACCGGGACAGGGGCCTACGAGCAGTACTTC. It encodes CASRTGTGAYEQYF. The chain recombines TRBV28 with TRBJ2-7, with 10 nucleotides matching TRBD1. This CDR3 has 14 residues. V was pared by 6 bases and J by 2 bases, with 4 bases of the junction left unmatched. The germline V gene encodes CDR1 MDHEN and CDR2 SYDVKM.

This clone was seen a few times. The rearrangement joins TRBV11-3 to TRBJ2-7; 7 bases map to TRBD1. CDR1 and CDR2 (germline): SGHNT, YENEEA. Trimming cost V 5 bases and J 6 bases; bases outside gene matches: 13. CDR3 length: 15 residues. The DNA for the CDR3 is TGTGCCAGCAGCACCCGGTCCTCTCAGGGGGTCGAGCAGTACTTC. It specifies CASSTRSSQGVEQYF.